Listed here are 16 T cell receptor beta chains from one sample, sequenced in a study of cytomegalovirus exposure and HLA in healthy donors (dated by TCRdb to between 2016 and 2019). Library generation was performed with the immunoSEQ multiplex PCR assay. For the multiplex PCR, a mixture combining 60 forward primers for TCR Vbeta segments and 13 reverse primers for TCR Jbeta segments was used. Held by TCRdb, this immuneACCESS table contains in-frame sequences only and omits some clones. Under half of the omission traces to an unresolved V gene where checked; the cause of the rest is unknown. The sample table shows about 200,000 clones, and 55% to 75% are seen once. The ten top clones hold roughly 2.5% of the sample. Sequencing was carried out using PBMCs. Receptors were obtained from a man aged 40-50 years in good health and CMV-seropositive.

V usage is TRBV27 and J usage is TRBJ1-5; a possible D gene is TRBD1 (5 bases). V was clipped by 2 bases and J by 9 bases, with 8 bases between them. The CDR3 loop spans 12 amino acids. Germline V gives CDR1 MNHEY, CDR2 SMNVEV (reference sequence). CDR3 bases: TGTGCCAGCAGTTTAAGGGGTGGGCCCCAGCATTTT. It codes for CASSLRGGPQHF.

The CDR3 bases are TGTGCCAGCAGCTTAATATTGCAGGCGAACACTGAAGCTTTCTTT. Translation: CASSLILQANTEAFF. V gene TRBV7-2 combines with J gene TRBJ1-1; the D is unclear. The CDR3 consists of 15 residues. Trimming took off 2 bases at V and 1 base at J, with 11 bases between the two ends. Germline assignment: CDR1 SGHTA and CDR2 FQGNSA.

The chain joins TRBV2 to TRBJ1-2; D is unresolved. Trimming removed 5 bases at V and 6 bases at J, with 16 bases between. There are 14 residues in the CDR3. Germline V gives CDR1 SNHLY, CDR2 FYNNEI. The CDR3 coding sequence is TGTGCCAGCAGTACCCGGACGGGAAACCATGGCTACACCTTC. It specifies CASSTRTGNHGYTF.

This clone was detected once. The rearrangement links TRBV19 to TRBJ2-7, with 7 bases aligning to TRBD1. Germline CDR1 is LNHDA and CDR2 is SQIVND (reference sequence). The CDR3 is made up of 16 amino acids. Trimming at V came to 3 bases and at J to 2 bases, leaving 10 bases not matched to a gene. For the CDR3, the DNA is TGTGCCAGTAGTATTACCGGGACAGCCGTACCCTACGAGCAGTACTTC. This codes for CASSITGTAVPYEQYF.

The V and J genes are TRBV9 and TRBJ2-2, with 10 bases matching TRBD1. V gave up 4 bases and J gave up 3 bases; unmatched junction bases: 6. The CDR3 runs 16 residues. CDR1 is SGDLS and CDR2 is YYNGEE in the germline V gene. CDR3 DNA: TGTGCCAGCAGCATCGGGGGACAGGGGTACACCGGGGAGCTGTTTTTT. It specifies CASSIGGQGYTGELFF.

This clone was picked up a small number of times. V usage is TRBV19 and J usage is TRBJ2-1; the match to TRBD1 covers 8 bases. The CDR3 contains 16 residues. Germline V lookup: CDR1 LNHDA, CDR2 SQIVND (reference sequence). The V and J ends lost 10 bases and 5 bases, in that order; junction bases with no gene match: 16. In DNA form, the CDR3 reads TGTGCCACTAAAAGGGTTACGGACAGGGAAAACAATGAGCAGTTCTTC. Translating it yields CATKRVTDRENNEQFF.

V is TRBV4-2 and J is TRBJ1-2; 10 bases are a match to TRBD1. The CDR3 is 16 residues long. J gave up 1 base and V 4 bases, and 6 bases lay outside the gene matches. Germline assignment: CDR1 LGHNA and CDR2 YNFKEQ. The CDR3 DNA is TGTGCCAGCAGCCCCCGGGACAGGGGTGATAACTATGGCTACACCTTC. Its protein product is CASSPRDRGDNYGYTF.

The V and J genes are TRBV19 and TRBJ2-2; D perhaps matches TRBD2 (6 bases). Germline CDR1 LNHDA, CDR2 SQIVND (reference sequence). The CDR3 sequence is 15 residues long. The germline V and J ends were trimmed by 6 bases and 1 base, with 12 bases remaining between them. The CDR3: CASSSGDLNTGELFF. The CDR3 DNA reads TGTGCCAGTAGCTCGGGGGACCTGAACACCGGGGAGCTGTTTTTT.

This clone was recorded a few times. The chain uses TRBV6-6 and TRBJ2-7; no definite D call. The length of the CDR3 is 12 residues. V lost 4 bases and J 1 base, leaving 5 bases between the germline ends. Looked up from germline, CDR1 is MNHNY and CDR2 is SVGAGI (reference sequence). CDR3 sequence reads: CASSSQSYEQYF. The CDR3 coding sequence is TGTGCCAGCAGTTCGCAGTCCTACGAGCAGTACTTC.

The CDR3 spells CASSLDGEETQYF. As DNA, the CDR3 is TGTGCCAGCAGCTTGGACGGGGAAGAGACCCAGTACTTC. The gene calls are TRBV5-4 and TRBJ2-5; TRBD2 might be the D (5 bases). Trimming took off 0 bases at V and 3 bases at J, with 6 bases between the two ends. CDR1 and CDR2 (germline): SGHNT, YYREEE (reference sequence). This CDR3 is built from 13 residues.

V usage is TRBV6-1 and J usage is TRBJ2-5; TRBD1 aligns across 8 bases. Germline values: CDR1 MNHNS, CDR2 SASEGT. The length of the CDR3 is 15 residues. J lost 5 bases, V lost 4 bases, and 9 bases had no gene match. The DNA of the CDR3 is TGTGCCAGCAGTGGATTCAGGGGGCGCGAGGAGACCCAGTACTTC. It codes for CASSGFRGREETQYF.

The chain couples TRBV7-2 to TRBJ2-3; TRBD2 matches at 9 bases. Trimming removed 5 bases from V and 4 bases from J; junction bases left unmatched: 10. CDR3 size: 16 residues. Germline CDR1 SGHTA, CDR2 FQGNSA. Written as DNA, the CDR3 is TGTGCCAGCAGCCGAGCGGGGGGCGGACCGTCAGATACGCAGTATTTT. Protein: CASSRAGGGPSDTQYF.

This clone was recorded once. The V call is TRBV5-1, the J call TRBJ2-2, with 8 positions matching TRBD1. J lost 3 bases, V lost 2 bases, and 3 bases had no gene match. This CDR3 has 15 residues. Germline loops: CDR1 SGHRS, CDR2 YFSETQ. The chain's CDR3 is CASSFADRDTGELFF. The CDR3 DNA reads TGCGCCAGCAGCTTCGCGGACAGGGACACCGGGGAGCTGTTTTTT. The variable domain in full, completed from reference TRBV5-1 and TRBJ2-2, reads KAGVTQTPRYLIKTRGQQVTLSCSPISGHRSVSWYQQTPGQGLQFLFEYFSETQRNKGNFPGRFSGRQFSNSRSEMNVSTLELGDSALYLCASSFADRDTGELFFGEGSRLTVL.

This clone was found a few times. The rearrangement joins TRBV5-1 to TRBJ1-1; 7 bases match TRBD1. Unmatched junction bases numbered 5, after V lost 2 bases and J lost 1 base. Germline V CDR1 and CDR2: SGHRS, YFSETQ. CDR3 length: 15 residues. As DNA, the CDR3 is TGCGCCAGCAGCTTTTCCGGGACAGCGAACACTGAAGCTTTCTTT. Protein sequence: CASSFSGTANTEAFF. Drawing the rest from reference TRBV5-1 and TRBJ1-1, the complete variable domain is KAGVTQTPRYLIKTRGQQVTLSCSPISGHRSVSWYQQTPGQGLQFLFEYFSETQRNKGNFPGRFSGRQFSNSRSEMNVSTLELGDSALYLCASSFSGTANTEAFFGQGTRLTVV.

V usage is TRBV2 and J usage is TRBJ1-5; no clear D. Trimming pared 2 bases from V and 1 base from J, leaving 9 bases between. This CDR3 comprises 15 residues. Germline CDR1 and CDR2: SNHLY and FYNNEI. CDR3 nucleotides: TGTGCCAGCAGTGAACGAGGTTGGAGCAATCAGCCCCAGCATTTT. This encodes CASSERGWSNQPQHF.

This clone came up a few times. The CDR3 here is CASTSRQGRLDQHF. The CDR3 nucleotides are TGTGCCAGCACCTCTCGCCAGGGCCGCCTTGACCAGCATTTT. V gene TRBV6-1 combines with J gene TRBJ1-5; D might be TRBD1 (5 bases). The CDR3 has 14 residues. The germline V and J ends were trimmed by 7 bases and 12 bases, with 22 bases remaining between them. The V gene's germline CDR1 is MNHNS and CDR2 SASEGT.